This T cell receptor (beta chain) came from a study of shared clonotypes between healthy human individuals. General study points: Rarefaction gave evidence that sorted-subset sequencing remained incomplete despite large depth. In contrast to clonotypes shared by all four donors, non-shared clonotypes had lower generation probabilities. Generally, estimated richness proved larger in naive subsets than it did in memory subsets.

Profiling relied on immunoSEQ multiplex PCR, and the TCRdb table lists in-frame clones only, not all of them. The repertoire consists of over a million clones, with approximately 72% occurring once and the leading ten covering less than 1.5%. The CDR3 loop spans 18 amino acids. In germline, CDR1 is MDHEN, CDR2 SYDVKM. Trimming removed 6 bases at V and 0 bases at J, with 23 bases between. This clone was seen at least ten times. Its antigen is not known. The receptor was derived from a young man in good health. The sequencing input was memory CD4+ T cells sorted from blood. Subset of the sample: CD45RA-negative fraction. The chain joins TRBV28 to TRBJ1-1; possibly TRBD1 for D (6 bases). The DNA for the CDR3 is TGTGCCAGCAGCCAGCCTGGGGGGCTGTTTCGGATGAACACTGAAGCTTTCTTT. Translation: CASSQPGGLFRMNTEAFF. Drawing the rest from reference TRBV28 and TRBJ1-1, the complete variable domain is DVKVTQSSRYLVKRTGEKVFLECVQDMDHENMFWYRQDPGLGLRLIYFSYDVKMKEKGDIPEGYSVSREKKERFSLILESASTNQTSMYLCASSQPGGLFRMNTEAFFGQGTRLTVV.